This T cell receptor beta chain was documented in a study of cytomegalovirus exposure and HLA in healthy donors. Overall study findings and caveats: A classifier reportedly called cytomegalovirus status with high sensitivity and specificity.

The junction had 3 bases not matched to a gene; V was cut back by 4 bases and J by 0 bases. This CDR3 spans 15 amino acids. The germline V gene has CDR1 SGHRS and CDR2 YFSETQ. Comments on this clone: What it binds is not known. Other DNA sequences within the sample encode an identical CDR3.

Libraries were prepared by immunoSEQ multiplex PCR; TCRdb keeps only in-frame clonotypes and omits some of them. The table shows about 160,000 clones, with just under 90% occurring only once. The receptor comes from a woman younger than 35 in good health and CMV-seropositive. The specimen was PBMCs. The V and J genes are TRBV5-1 and TRBJ2-1; 8 bases fit TRBD2. The CDR3 region is CASSPSGSSYNEQFF. In DNA, the CDR3 is TGCGCCAGCAGCCCAAGCGGGAGCTCCTACAATGAGCAGTTCTTC.